These T cell receptor beta chains were read from a single sample in a study of a mutant IDH1 vaccine in newly diagnosed glioma. Only in-frame clones appear in the TCRdb table, and some are missing; sequencing was by immunoSEQ multiplex PCR. This table has about 32,000 clones, roughly three quarters appearing once. The antigens for these receptors are not known. The sample in question was PBMCs, obtained from a glioma patient whose treatment included an IDH1 peptide vaccine. The receptors shown here come from a middle-aged woman with glioma. The CDR3 runs from the conserved cysteine through the conserved F or W. The D gene is left open where the match is weak. Expanded clones get a size class; other rows say once, few or many, or leave the size out.

D,V,J,size,DNA,CDR3
.,TRBV27,TRBJ2-6,.,TGTGCCAGCAGTTCCCCGGGGGGCGACTCTGGGGCCAACGTCCTGACTTTC,CASSSPGGDSGANVLTF
.,TRBV10-1,TRBJ1-4,.,TGCGCCAGCAGTGAGTCGAAGGGACTTGGAGAAAAACTGTTTTTT,CASSESKGLGEKLFF
.,TRBV15,TRBJ2-7,.,TGTGCCACCAGCAGATGGGGAACCTACGAGCAGTACTTC,CATSRWGTYEQYF
.,TRBV6-4,TRBJ2-7,.,TGTGCCAGCAGTGACCTAGAGGGGGGTTCCTACGAGCAGTACTTC,CASSDLEGGSYEQYF
.,TRBV6-5,TRBJ1-1,few,TGTGCCAGCAGGGACGGCGTCAGACAGAACACTGAAGCTTTCTTT,CASRDGVRQNTEAFF
.,TRBV7-2,TRBJ2-2,.,TGTGCCAGCAGCCAGGGCGCCTTGCGGGGGCCGAACACCGGGGAGCTGTTTTTT,CASSQGALRGPNTGELFF
TRBD1,TRBV7-2,TRBJ2-7,.,TGTGCCAGCAGTGCCGGGATTTGGGGCAGGGGGTCCTACGAGCAGTACTTC,CASSAGIWGRGSYEQYF
TRBD1,TRBV27,TRBJ2-7,.,TGTGCCAGTTACGACAGGGGAAGTCACGAGCAGTACTTC,CASYDRGSHEQYF
.,TRBV2,TRBJ2-2,.,TGTGCCAGCAGTGGGGGTAACACCGGGGAGCTGTTTTTT,CASSGGNTGELFF
.,TRBV18,TRBJ1-4,.,TGTGCCAGCTCACGAAAACAAGAAAAACTGTTTTTT,CASSRKQEKLFF
.,TRBV6-5,TRBJ1-2,.,TGTGCCAGCAGGGCAGGGACCTATGGCTACACCTTC,CASRAGTYGYTF
TRBD1,TRBV6-4,TRBJ2-5,.,TGTGCCAGCAGTGAGGGAACAGGGGGAGGTCAAGAGACCCAGTACTTC,CASSEGTGGGQETQYF
.,TRBV11-1,TRBJ2-7,.,TGTGCCAGCTCCCAGGACAGCTACGAGCAGTACTTC,CASSQDSYEQYF
.,TRBV19,TRBJ1-3,.,TGTGCCAGTAGTAGGTTGCGGGCCGATTCTGGAAACACCATATATTTT,CASSRLRADSGNTIYF
.,TRBV2,TRBJ1-3,.,TGTGCCAGCAGTGGGGGGGAGACCATATATTTT,CASSGGETIYF
TRBD1,TRBV19,TRBJ2-3,.,TGTGCCAGTACCCCGGACAGGGGGCGCGCAGATACGCAGTATTTT,CASTPDRGRADTQYF
.,TRBV10-3,TRBJ1-5,few,TGTGCCATCAGCTCAGGGGCGGAAAGCAATCAGCCCCAGCATTTT,CAISSGAESNQPQHF
TRBD1,TRBV2,TRBJ1-4,.,TGTGCCAGCAGTGTGGGCGGGACAGGCAGTGAAAAACTGTTTTTT,CASSVGGTGSEKLFF
TRBD2,TRBV6-6,TRBJ2-5,few,TGTGCCAGCAGTTACTCGGAGCGGGGGGAGACCCAGTACTTC,CASSYSERGETQYF
TRBD2,TRBV7-9,TRBJ2-1,.,TGTGCCAGCAGCTCCTTCCGGGGGGGTAGGAATGAGCAGTTCTTC,CASSSFRGGRNEQFF
.,TRBV2,TRBJ1-2,few,TGTGCCAGCACCCTTGAGGGACTGAGTGGCTACACCTTC,CASTLEGLSGYTF
.,TRBV6-1,TRBJ1-5,.,TGTGCCAGCAGTGATTGGTTCGATAGCAATCAGCCCCAGCATTTT,CASSDWFDSNQPQHF
.,TRBV5-4,TRBJ2-2,.,TGTGCCAGCAGCTTTGGGGGGTCGAACACCGGGGAGCTGTTTTTT,CASSFGGSNTGELFF
.,TRBV4-1,TRBJ2-7,few,TGCGCCAGCAGCCAAGCGTACGGGACCGGATCCTACGAGCAGTACTTC,CASSQAYGTGSYEQYF
.,TRBV5-6,TRBJ2-1,.,TGTGCCAGCAGCTTGTTCGGCCTGGGCAATGAGCAGTTCTTC,CASSLFGLGNEQFF
TRBD2,TRBV5-1,TRBJ2-5,.,TGCGCCAGCAGCTTGGAGGTGGGGACGCGGGGGGAGACCCAGTACTTC,CASSLEVGTRGETQYF
.,TRBV5-4,TRBJ1-4,.,TGTGCCAGCAATAACCGGACTAATGAAAAACTGTTTTTT,CASNNRTNEKLFF
.,TRBV18,TRBJ2-5,.,TGTGCCAGCTCACCAGGACGGAGGGGAGAAGAGACCCAGTACTTC,CASSPGRRGEETQYF
.,TRBV9,TRBJ2-2,.,TGTGCCAGCAGCGTAGGGAACACCGGGGAGCTGTTTTTT,CASSVGNTGELFF
.,TRBV30,TRBJ1-3,.,TGTGCCTGGGGCACCCGGCGCGGAAACACCATATATTTT,CAWGTRRGNTIYF
.,TRBV5-1,TRBJ2-1,.,TGCGCCAGCAGCGGGGCGGTCGGGCTAGGTGAGCAGTTCTTC,CASSGAVGLGEQFF